The 31 T cell receptor beta chains below were found in one sample sequenced in a study of blood T cells in healthy people across ages. Primed by a sample-barcoded 5' primer and a J-beta primer mix, a second PCR proceeded for 7 to 11 cycles. TCRdb reprocessed the 5' RACE reads via MiXCR and lists one record per CDR3 protein. Among about 1.5 million distinct CDR3 sequences, 42% were seen once, and the ten largest hold 7.9%. The sample comprised blood. All receptors come from a woman aged 18 to 35 in good health.

This clonotype turned up a few times. V usage is TRBV5-6 and J usage is TRBJ1-1; D is possibly TRBD1 (5 bases). This CDR3 is 15 amino acids long. V was clipped by 4 bases and J by 1 base, with 14 bases between them. The germline V gene encodes CDR1 SGHDT and CDR2 YYEEEE. The chain's CDR3 is CASSPYGTGNTEAFF. The CDR3 DNA follows: TGTGCCAGCAGCCCCTACGGGACGGGGAACACTGAAGCTTTCTTT.

This clonotype showed up just a few times. V gene TRBV5-5 combines with J gene TRBJ2-7; D uncertain. The germline CDR1 and CDR2 sequences are SGHKS and YYEKEE (reference sequence). The CDR3 consists of 14 residues. The V and J ends lost 4 bases and 0 bases respectively, with 11 bases between them. The CDR3 DNA reads as TGTGCCAGCAGCCAAACTCCGAGCTCCTACGAGCAGTACTTC. Its translation: CASSQTPSSYEQYF. The complete variable domain, with remaining parts taken from reference TRBV5-5 and TRBJ2-7, reads DAGVTQSPTHLIKTRGQQVTLRCSPISGHKSVSWYQQVLGQGPQFIFQYYEKEERGRGNFPDRFSARQFPNYSSELNVNALLLGDSALYLCASSQTPSSYEQYFGPGTRLTVT.

The V call is TRBV18, the J call TRBJ2-1; TRBD2 matches 10 bases. This CDR3 is built from 15 residues. Germline lookup yields CDR1 KGHSH and CDR2 LQKENI. The trim removed 5 bases at V and 6 bases at J, leaving 7 bases unmatched. CDR3 DNA: TGTGCCAGCTCAGGAGCGGGGGGGCCCGGCAATGAGCAGTTCTTC. It specifies CASSGAGGPGNEQFF. Supplemented by reference TRBV18 and TRBJ2-1, the full variable domain reads NAGVMQNPRHLVRRRGQEARLRCSPMKGHSHVYWYRQLPEEGLKFMVYLQKENIIDESGMPKERFSAEFPKEGPSILRIQQVVRGDSAAYFCASSGAGGPGNEQFFGPGTRLTVL.

This chain connects TRBV20-1 to TRBJ2-3; no firm D call. This CDR3 region has 11 residues. CDR1 and CDR2 from the germline V gene are DFQATT and SNEGSKA (reference sequence). V lost 5 bases and J lost 2, with 5 bases in between. CDR3 sequence reads: CSAYFTDTQYF. The CDR3 coding sequence is TGCAGTGCTTATTTCACAGATACGCAGTATTTT.

In its sample, this clonotype was seen a few times. This sequence joins TRBV4-2 and TRBJ2-7, with 7 bases identical to TRBD1. This CDR3 has 15 amino acids. The J segment lost 3 bases and the V segment lost 4 bases, leaving 9 bases of the junction unmatched. CDR1 and CDR2 from the germline V gene are LGHNA and YNFKEQ. This CDR3 is CASSPDIGGGYEQYF. In DNA form, the CDR3 reads TGTGCCAGCAGCCCCGATATAGGGGGCGGCTACGAGCAGTACTTC.

The V and J genes are TRBV20-1 and TRBJ2-5; D is tentatively TRBD1 or TRBD2 (6 bases each). The J call is doubtful: the DNA matches TRBJ2-7 better. This CDR3 has 15 residues. Per germline, CDR1 DFQATT and CDR2 SNEGSKA (reference sequence). The CDR3: CSARRLRTGAYEQYF. In DNA form, the CDR3 reads TGCAGTGCTAGGAGACTGAGGACGGGGGCGTACGAGCAGTACTTC.

This rearrangement joins TRBV5-1 to TRBJ1-1, with D unclear. V lost 2 bases to trimming and J lost 7 bases, with 9 bases between them. CDR1 is SGHRS, CDR2 YFSETQ, per germline. The CDR3 is 12 residues long. CDR3 region: CASSFGANEAFF. The CDR3 DNA is TGCGCCAGCAGCTTTGGAGCGAATGAAGCTTTCTTT.

V usage is TRBV5-1 and J usage is TRBJ2-2; 9 nucleotides match TRBD2. Germline V gives CDR1 SGHRS, CDR2 YFSETQ. Trimming cost V 0 bases and J 9 bases; bases outside gene matches: 9. The CDR3 totals 16 residues. The CDR3, as DNA: TGCGCCAGCAGCTTGGTACCTAGCGGGATCGCCAGGGAGCTGTTTTTT. Protein: CASSLVPSGIARELFF.

There are many counts of this clonotype. This chain connects TRBV28 to TRBJ2-3; possible D gene TRBD2, 6 bases. This CDR3 spans 14 amino acids. V gave up 0 bases and J gave up 4 bases, with 8 bases separating them. Germline V gene sequence: CDR1 MDHEN, CDR2 SYDVKM. The CDR3 here is CASSLWEGADTQYF. The CDR3 DNA follows: TGTGCCAGCAGTTTATGGGAGGGCGCAGATACGCAGTATTTT.

V and J are TRBV11-2 and TRBJ2-3; D not resolved. Trimming took 0 bases from V and 4 from J, leaving 11 bases between them. The CDR3 consists of 15 residues. Germline values: CDR1 SGHAT, CDR2 FQNNGV. The CDR3: CASSLDLGFADTQYF. The CDR3 DNA reads as TGTGCCAGCAGCTTAGATCTAGGATTTGCAGATACGCAGTATTTT.

V is TRBV5-1 and J is TRBJ1-2; D is unresolved. The CDR3 runs to 15 residues. V lost 2 bases and J lost 4, with 15 bases in between. Germline-derived CDR1 and CDR2 are SGHRS and YFSETQ. The CDR3 loop is CASSFVDPPSYGYTF. As DNA, the CDR3 is TGCGCCAGCAGCTTTGTGGACCCACCGTCCTATGGCTACACCTTC.

This clonotype was counted a few times. This sequence joins TRBV27 and TRBJ2-5, with TRBD2 identical over 11 bases. CDR3 length equals 16 residues. With 6 bases clipped from V and 1 base from J, the junction kept 7 bases outside the gene matches. Germline assignment: CDR1 MNHEY and CDR2 SMNVEV (reference sequence). CDR3 protein: CASRPRTSGPQETQYF. In DNA, the CDR3 is TGTGCCAGCAGACCCCGGACTAGCGGGCCCCAAGAGACCCAGTACTTC.

The sample holds many counts of this clonotype. The chain employs TRBV6-1 and TRBJ2-1; 9 bases map to TRBD2. This CDR3 has 15 amino acids. Germline assignment: CDR1 MNHNS and CDR2 SASEGT. V was clipped by 8 bases and J by 4 bases; unmatched bases: 9. The DNA for the CDR3 is TGTGCCAGCCGAGGGGAGACTAGCGGTTACAATGAGCAGTTCTTC. Translating gives CASRGETSGYNEQFF.

The V call is TRBV29-1, the J call TRBJ2-2; D is perhaps TRBD2 (5 bases). V was cut by 6 bases and J by 4 bases, with 12 bases left in between. The CDR3 spans 13 residues. Germline V gene lookup returns CDR1 SQVTM and CDR2 ANQGSEA. The CDR3 region has the DNA TGCAGCGTCGCAAGTGGAGGCACCGGGGAGCTGTTTTTT. Its translation is CSVASGGTGELFF.

The V and J genes are TRBV20-1 and TRBJ2-1; 9 bases match TRBD2. The DNA end favors TRBJ2-7, so the J call may be wrong. This CDR3 spans 18 amino acids. Germline V CDR1 and CDR2: DFQATT, SNEGSKA (reference sequence). CDR3 sequence (DNA): TGCAGTGCTAGGGCGCCTAGCGGGACTTCGAGCTCCTACAATGAGCAGTACTTC. The encoded protein is CSARAPSGTSSSYNEQYF.

This clonotype was detected only a few times. V is TRBV28 and J is TRBJ2-7, with unresolved D. V was cut by 5 bases and J by 7 bases, with 21 bases left in between. The CDR3 spans 15 residues. Germline V gene lookup returns CDR1 MDHEN and CDR2 SYDVKM. The CDR3 protein is CASSPPLDGTVEQYF. CDR3 nucleotides: TGTGCCAGCAGTCCCCCCCTCGACGGAACCGTGGAGCAGTACTTC.

This clonotype has only a few counts. The chain recombines TRBV4-2 with TRBJ2-2, with a weak D call TRBD1 (6 bases). Trimming cost V 1 base and J 0 bases, with 12 bases left between them. This CDR3 is built from 17 residues. Germline loops: CDR1 LGHNA, CDR2 YNFKEQ. CDR3 sequence (DNA): TGTGCCAGCAGCCAAGGCTCATGGGACACGAACACCGGGGAGCTGTTTTTT. It translates to CASSQGSWDTNTGELFF.

CDR3 sequence reads: CASKRVRTDVQYF. For the CDR3, the DNA is TGTGCCAGCAAAAGGGTGAGAACAGATGTGCAGTATTTT. This chain uses TRBV12-3 or TRBV12-4 with TRBJ2-3; D not certain. V was cut by 7 bases and J by 11 bases, with 19 bases left in between. This CDR3 contains 13 residues.

The rearrangement uses TRBV2 and TRBJ2-1, with D possibly TRBD2 on 7 matching bases. The germline gives CDR1 SNHLY, CDR2 FYNNEI. This CDR3 is 14 amino acids long. Deletions cut 6 bases from V and 10 bases from J, with 19 bases between. CDR3 nucleotide sequence: TGTGCCAGCAGAATTGGGGGGGGCCCCGAGGAGCAGTTCTTC. Translated, it gives CASRIGGGPEEQFF.

V usage is TRBV15 and J usage is TRBJ2-1; TRBD2 is a possible D gene (6 bases). The CDR3 loop spans 17 amino acids. From germline, CDR1 is LNHNV and CDR2 YYDKDF (reference sequence). V gave up 1 base and J gave up 2 bases, with 15 bases separating them. In nucleotides, the CDR3 is TGTGCCACCAGCAGAGGAGGGGCGGGAAGTACCTACAATGAGCAGTTCTTC. Its translation is CATSRGGAGSTYNEQFF. Filled out from reference TRBV15 and TRBJ2-1, the complete variable domain reads DAMVIQNPRYQVTQFGKPVTLSCSQTLNHNVMYWYQQKSSQAPKLLFHYYDKDFNNEADTPDNFQSRRPNTSFCFLDIRSPGLGDTAMYLCATSRGGAGSTYNEQFFGPGTRLTVL.

The V and J genes are TRBV5-1 and TRBJ2-7; possible D gene TRBD2, 6 bases. Looked up from germline, CDR1 is SGHRS and CDR2 is YFSETQ. This CDR3 is 13 amino acids long. With 4 bases removed from V and 4 bases from J, the gap between germline ends came to 12 bases. The CDR3 DNA is TGCGCCAGCAGCGGACGGGAGTTTTACGAGCAGTACTTC. It translates to CASSGREFYEQYF.

V is TRBV28 and J is TRBJ1-2; 10 bases match TRBD1. The length of the CDR3 is 15 residues. V lost 6 bases, J lost 8 bases, and 12 bases stayed unmatched. CDR1 and CDR2 (germline): MDHEN, SYDVKM. The CDR3 here is CASSLTPTGGIGYTF. CDR3 nucleotide sequence: TGTGCCAGCAGCCTAACACCGACAGGGGGCATCGGCTACACCTTC.

The chain uses TRBV7-2 and TRBJ2-7; 7 positions agree with TRBD1. With V trimmed by 5 bases and J by 3 bases, 13 bases remained unmatched. Germline V gene sequence: CDR1 SGHTA, CDR2 FQGNSA. CDR3 length: 16 amino acids. The CDR3: CASSQPPVAGGYEQYF. The CDR3 nucleotides are TGTGCCAGCAGCCAACCCCCGGTCGCAGGGGGCTACGAGCAGTACTTC.

The chain employs TRBV27 and TRBJ2-4, with 8 positions matching TRBD2. The J call may not be correct, given that the DNA end is closer to TRBJ2-7. Germline CDR1 and CDR2: MNHEY and SMNVEV (reference sequence). This CDR3 has 13 amino acids. The CDR3 nucleotides are TGTGCCAGCAGGAAGCGGGAGCCTTACGAGCAGTACTTC. Amino acid sequence: CASRKREPYEQYF.

This chain links TRBV6-6 with TRBJ1-5; no definite D call. CDR1 MNHNY and CDR2 SVGAGI come from the germline V gene (reference sequence). V was shortened by 5 bases and J by 3 bases, with 8 bases between the two germline ends. The CDR3 totals 13 residues. The CDR3 sequence: CASSKRDNQPQHF. In DNA form, the CDR3 reads TGTGCCAGCAGTAAGAGGGACAATCAGCCCCAGCATTTT.

The chain combines TRBV29-1 with TRBJ1-2; D possibly corresponds to TRBD1 (6 bases). V shed 0 bases and J shed 3 bases, with 11 bases lying between them. CDR3 length equals 14 residues. Germline CDR1 and CDR2: SQVTM and ANQGSEA. The DNA of the CDR3 is TGCAGCGTTGAAGAGGGCAGGGGAGACTATGGCTACACCTTC. It translates to CSVEEGRGDYGYTF. Full variable domain (outside the CDR3, taken from reference TRBV29-1 and TRBJ1-2): SAVISQKPSRDICQRGTSLTIQCQVDSQVTMMFWYRQQPGQSLTLIATANQGSEATYESGFVIDKFPISRPNLTFSTLTVSNMSPEDSSIYLCSVEEGRGDYGYTFGSGTRLTVV.

This clonotype was picked up a small number of times. This rearrangement joins TRBV18 to TRBJ2-1, with no clear D. Trimming took 2 bases from V and 3 from J, leaving 5 bases between them. The CDR3 is 13 amino acids. Per the germline V gene, CDR1 is KGHSH and CDR2 is LQKENI. In DNA, the CDR3 is TGTGCCAGCTCACCAGCGATCTACAATGAGCAGTTCTTC. Its protein is CASSPAIYNEQFF. Filled out from reference TRBV18 and TRBJ2-1, the complete variable domain reads NAGVMQNPRHLVRRRGQEARLRCSPMKGHSHVYWYRQLPEEGLKFMVYLQKENIIDESGMPKERFSAEFPKEGPSILRIQQVVRGDSAAYFCASSPAIYNEQFFGPGTRLTVL.

This chain joins TRBV20-1 and TRBJ2-3; TRBD2 agrees at 7 bases. The V and J ends lost 5 bases and 2 bases, in that order; junction bases with no gene match: 7. CDR3 length equals 14 residues. Germline V gene sequence: CDR1 DFQATT, CDR2 SNEGSKA (reference sequence). As DNA, the CDR3 is TGCAGTGCTCCGAGGGCGGGAGTCACAGATACGCAGTATTTT. Translated, it gives CSAPRAGVTDTQYF.

For the CDR3, the DNA is TGTGCCAGCAGCTCGTACTTGGGACTAGCGAACACCGGGGAGCTGTTTTTT. Amino acids: CASSSYLGLANTGELFF. The chain has TRBV7-9 and TRBJ2-2; 8 bases match TRBD2. CDR3 length equals 17 residues. Losses at the gene ends were 4 bases for V and 0 bases for J; bases not matched to a gene: 7. Germline lookup yields CDR1 SEHNR and CDR2 FQNEAQ (reference sequence).

The genes are TRBV7-9 and TRBJ1-4; maybe TRBD1 (5 bases). The CDR3 contains 17 residues. The V gene's germline CDR1 is SEHNR and CDR2 FQNEAQ (reference sequence). V lost 1 base and J lost 6, with 18 bases in between. The CDR3 nucleotides read TGTGCCAGCAGCTTAGGGGGACCCCGCTGCCGCCATGAAAAACTGTTTTTT. Translation: CASSLGGPRCRHEKLFF.

The J gene is TRBJ1-5, the V gene TRBV6-5; 8 bases map to TRBD1. Germline loops: CDR1 MNHEY, CDR2 SVGAGI. This CDR3 is 13 amino acids long. J lost 6 bases, V lost 6 bases, and 4 bases had no gene match. The CDR3 loop is CASSRGPLQPQHF. DNA of the CDR3: TGTGCCAGCAGCAGGGGGCCCCTTCAGCCCCAGCATTTT.